This T cell receptor beta chain was sequenced during a study of CD8+ T cells in alopecia areata. Study-level findings and limits: Lesional tissue from the scalp (especially in alopecia totalis/universalis) showed higher clonality than normal scalp.

As the sequencing template, cDNA was produced by extracting RNA and reverse transcribing it. TCRdb's table, derived via immunoSEQ multiplex PCR, lists solely in-frame clones and lacks some. The sample shows under 300,000 clones, roughly two thirds of them seen only once. Notes on this clone: Antigen: not known.

The CDR3 is made up of 12 amino acids. The V gene lost 5 bases and the J gene lost 5 bases, with 7 bases spanning the gap. Germline V CDR1 and CDR2: SGHVS, FQNEAQ. Peripheral blood, together with lesional scalp punch biopsies, was collected from alopecia areata patients. Sequenced here: CD4+ T cells sorted from blood, sampled at week 0. This sequence was found in a human donor with alopecia areata. The chain combines TRBV7-8 with TRBJ2-1, with D uncertain. CDR3 residues: CASSPLNNEQFF. In DNA form, the CDR3 reads TGTGCCAGCAGCCCTTTAAACAATGAGCAGTTCTTC.